This TCR beta chain was found in a study of molecular identifiers for immune sequencing clone quantification. Looking at the study overall: Sequencing covered four of five parts into which replicate RNA from roughly 20,000 or 100,000 naive CD8 cells was split.

Study results and caveats: A single cell's spiked Jurkat TCR RNA was reportedly detectable among roughly 1 million naive cells.

A note on this clonotype: Its antigen remains unknown.

V lost 0 bases to trimming and J lost 5 bases, with 11 bases between them. CDR1 and CDR2 (germline): SGDLS, YYNGEE. The CDR3 runs to 14 residues. MiXCR, run by TCRdb on the PCR reads, gives a single entry per CDR3 protein. The profile shows a few hundred thousand distinct CDR3 sequences, 25% of them singletons. Using 10%, 30% or 50% RNA, naive CD8 libraries were derived from approximately 20,000 to 1,000,000 sorted cells. The sorting of naive CD8 T cells used the CD8+CD4-CCR7+CD45RA+ phenotype. This chain links TRBV9 with TRBJ2-5; D gene uncertain. This TCR was sampled from a human donor in good health. Some libraries in this study had Jurkat cell RNA spiked in. The sequenced sample consisted of naive CD8+ T cells from blood, with Jurkat cell RNA spiked in. Subset defined: FACS-sorted CD8+CD4-CCR7+CD45RA+ naive T cells. CDR3 loop: CASSVAGALETQYF. The CDR3 bases are TGTGCCAGCAGCGTAGCCGGAGCCTTGGAGACCCAGTACTTC.